Following are 17 T cell receptor beta chains from one sample sequenced in a study of blood T cell repertoires in COVID-19. This table comes from immunoSEQ multiplex PCR, and its TCRdb copy is limited to in-frame clones, with some not included. The sample contains about 110,000 clones, less than 75% of which appear only once. The source material was peripheral blood. These receptors originate from a woman aged 40 to 55 with acute or convalescent COVID-19.

The chain has TRBV3-1 (or the pseudogene TRBV3-2) and TRBJ1-1; D ambiguous. CDR3 size: 13 residues. V lost 1 base, J lost 7 bases, and 10 bases lay in between. Germline loops: CDR1 LGHDT, CDR2 YNNKEL (reference sequence). This CDR3 is CASSQGSRYEAFF. The CDR3 DNA follows: TGTGCCAGCAGCCAAGGATCTAGGTATGAAGCTTTCTTT.

This chain joins TRBV24-1 and TRBJ1-2; 10 nucleotides agree with TRBD1. The CDR3 is 15 amino acids. CDR1 is KGHDR, CDR2 SFDVKD, per germline. V dropped 4 bases and J dropped 5; count of bases not matched to a gene: 6. DNA for the CDR3: TGTGCCACCAGTGAGACAGGGGGCTCCACTTATGGCTACACCTTC. Residues: CATSETGGSTYGYTF.

Remarks on this clone: Other DNA sequences within the sample encode an identical CDR3. The genes are TRBV18 and TRBJ1-6; 7 nucleotides agree with TRBD1. The CDR3 is made up of 14 amino acids. The germline CDR1 and CDR2 sequences are KGHSH and LQKENI. V shed 1 base and J 8 bases; nucleotides not matched to a gene: 2. Here the CDR3 reads CASSPQGADSPLHF. Here the CDR3 DNA reads TGTGCCAGCTCACCACAGGGGGCGGATTCACCCCTCCACTTT.

J is TRBJ1-4 and V is TRBV7-6; the match to TRBD1 covers 12 bases. Germline CDR1 reads SGHVS; CDR2 reads FNYEAQ. This CDR3 region has 19 residues. J gave up 8 bases and V 3 bases, and 16 bases lay outside the gene matches. CDR3 nucleotides: TGTGCCAGCAGCTTCCCCCCATGGGACAGGGGGCCGGTCGAAGAAAAACTGTTTTTT. Protein sequence: CASSFPPWDRGPVEEKLFF.

The chain has TRBV5-4 and TRBJ2-6; D perhaps matches TRBD2 (6 bases). The V gene's germline CDR1 is SGHNT and CDR2 YYREEE (reference sequence). Trimming shortened V by 3 bases and J by 0 bases, and 10 bases separated the two germline ends. CDR3 length: 16 residues. CDR3 loop: CASSWDGGSGANVLTF. The CDR3 bases are TGTGCCAGCAGCTGGGACGGGGGCTCTGGGGCCAACGTCCTGACTTTC. The full variable domain, in which reference TRBV5-4 and TRBJ2-6 provide the parts outside the CDR3, is ETGVTQSPTHLIKTRGQQVTLRCSSQSGHNTVSWYQQALGQGPQFIFQYYREEENGRGNFPPRFSGLQFPNYSSELNVNALELDDSALYLCASSWDGGSGANVLTFGAGSRLTVL.

This clone showed up just a few times. The chain has TRBV19 and TRBJ2-4, with TRBD1 identical over 8 bases. This CDR3 is built from 18 residues. The V gene's germline CDR1 is LNHDA and CDR2 SQIVND (reference sequence). V was clipped by 4 bases and J by 3 bases; unmatched bases: 14. CDR3 coding DNA: TGTGCCAGTAGTAACCGCCCCGGGACAGGATATCACAAAAACATTCAGTACTTC. Protein sequence: CASSNRPGTGYHKNIQYF.

This chain uses TRBV11-2 with TRBJ1-4, with no clear D. V lost 0 bases and J lost 8, with 10 bases in between. Germline-derived CDR1 and CDR2 are SGHAT and FQNNGV. The length of the CDR3 is 14 residues. CDR3 loop: CASSLDPSMEKLFF. CDR3 DNA: TGTGCCAGCAGCTTAGATCCGAGTATGGAAAAACTGTTTTTT.

This clone has a handful of counts. The rearrangement links TRBV5-6 to TRBJ1-3, with TRBD1 matching 9 bases. The CDR3 sequence is 15 residues long. V lost 2 bases to trimming and J lost 4 bases; unmatched junction nucleotides: 4. Germline V gene lookup returns CDR1 SGHDT and CDR2 YYEEEE. The CDR3 sequence: CASSFTGGAGNTIYF. CDR3 nucleotides: TGTGCCAGCAGCTTTACAGGGGGCGCCGGAAACACCATATATTTT.

This clone was seen only a few times. The chain employs TRBV6-5 and TRBJ2-7, with TRBD1 matching 10 bases. The CDR3 is 15 residues long. The V gene end was trimmed by 6 bases and the J gene end by 4 bases; junction bases not matched to a gene: 9. Germline lookup yields CDR1 MNHEY and CDR2 SVGAGI. The CDR3 here is CASSQGQGGSYEQYF. The CDR3 DNA follows: TGTGCCAGCAGCCAAGGACAGGGGGGGAGTTACGAGCAGTACTTC.

The chain couples TRBV28 to TRBJ2-2, with 7 nucleotides matching TRBD1. Germline CDR1 reads MDHEN; CDR2 reads SYDVKM. Unmatched junction bases numbered 13, after V lost 7 bases and J lost 5 bases. The CDR3 has 16 amino acids. CDR3 DNA: TGTGCCAGCACCGCAACCGGGACAGTTGAGACCGGGGAGCTGTTTTTT. Encoded protein: CASTATGTVETGELFF.

J is TRBJ1-1 and V is TRBV29-1; 7 nucleotides line up with TRBD1. J was trimmed by 3 bases and V by 6 bases; bases with no gene match: 4. This CDR3 contains 12 residues. The germline CDR1 and CDR2 sequences are SQVTM and ANQGSEA. Here the CDR3 reads CSVRQGDTEAFF. The CDR3 coding sequence is TGCAGCGTGAGGCAGGGGGACACTGAAGCTTTCTTT.

The rearrangement joins TRBV12-3 or TRBV12-4 to TRBJ1-6, with no clear D. CDR3 length equals 12 residues. With 6 bases removed from V and 9 bases from J, the gap between germline ends came to 9 bases. The CDR3 nucleotides read TGTGCCAGCAGATACAGTGTTTCACCCCTCCACTTT. As protein: CASRYSVSPLHF.

This chain uses TRBV30 with TRBJ2-1, with D possibly TRBD1 on 6 matching bases. Germline V lookup: CDR1 GTSNPN, CDR2 SVGIG (reference sequence). CDR3 size: 13 residues. V lost 5 bases and J 4 bases, leaving 12 bases between the germline ends. CDR3 loop: CAWSTGLYNEQFF. As DNA, the CDR3 is TGTGCCTGGTCGACAGGACTGTACAATGAGCAGTTCTTC.

DNA of the CDR3: TGCGCCAGCAGCTTGAACGGGGGGGCCGGGTACAATGAGCAGTTCTTC. It yields the protein CASSLNGGAGYNEQFF. This chain links TRBV5-1 with TRBJ2-1; 8 bases line up with TRBD2. CDR3 size: 16 residues. The V gene end was trimmed by 1 base and the J gene end by 4 bases; junction bases not matched to a gene: 7. Germline CDR1 is SGHRS and CDR2 is YFSETQ.

Only a few counts were recorded for this clone. CDR3 residues: CASRAQGVAGELFF. CDR3 nucleotides: TGTGCCAGCAGAGCACAGGGGGTCGCCGGGGAGCTGTTTTTT. The chain couples TRBV6-1 to TRBJ2-2, with 8 bases matching TRBD1. This CDR3 is 14 amino acids long. Germline CDR1 MNHNS, CDR2 SASEGT. Losses at the gene ends were 6 bases for V and 6 bases for J; bases not matched to a gene: 6.

The chain is built from TRBV27 and TRBJ1-5, with D possibly being TRBD1 (6 bases). Germline lookup yields CDR1 MNHEY and CDR2 SMNVEV (reference sequence). The CDR3 loop spans 13 amino acids. V lost 5 bases to trimming and J lost 5 bases, with 10 bases between them. The CDR3: CASSPTGYQPQHF. CDR3 DNA sequence: TGTGCCAGCAGTCCGACAGGTTATCAGCCCCAGCATTTT.

The CDR3 is CASSVSDRGFGYTF. The CDR3 DNA sequence: TGTGCCAGCAGCGTGTCGGACAGGGGTTTTGGCTACACCTTC. The chain is built from TRBV9 and TRBJ1-2, with 9 bases aligning to TRBD1. V lost 2 bases, J lost 7 bases, and 6 bases stayed unmatched. Germline loops: CDR1 SGDLS, CDR2 YYNGEE. This CDR3 spans 14 amino acids.